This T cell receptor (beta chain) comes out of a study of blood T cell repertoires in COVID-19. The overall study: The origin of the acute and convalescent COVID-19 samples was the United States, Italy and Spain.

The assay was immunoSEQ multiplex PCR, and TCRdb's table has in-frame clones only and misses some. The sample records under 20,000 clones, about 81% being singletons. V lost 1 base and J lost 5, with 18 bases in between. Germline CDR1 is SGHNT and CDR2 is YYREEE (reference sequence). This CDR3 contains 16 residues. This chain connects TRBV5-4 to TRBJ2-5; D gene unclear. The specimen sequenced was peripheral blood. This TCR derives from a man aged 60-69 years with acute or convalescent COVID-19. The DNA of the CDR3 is TGTGCCAGCAGCTTGAAAACTCTTTTAGTGCGGGAGACCCAGTACTTC. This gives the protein CASSLKTLLVRETQYF.